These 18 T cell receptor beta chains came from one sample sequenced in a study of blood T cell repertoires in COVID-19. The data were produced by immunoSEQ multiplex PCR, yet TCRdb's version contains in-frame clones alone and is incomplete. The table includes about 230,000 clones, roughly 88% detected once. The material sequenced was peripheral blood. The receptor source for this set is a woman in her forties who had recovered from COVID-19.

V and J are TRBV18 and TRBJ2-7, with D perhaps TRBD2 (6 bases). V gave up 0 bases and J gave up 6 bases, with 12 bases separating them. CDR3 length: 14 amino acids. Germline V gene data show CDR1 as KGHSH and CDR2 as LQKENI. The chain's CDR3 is CASSPPSGVGEQYF. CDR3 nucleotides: TGTGCCAGCTCACCACCGTCGGGGGTCGGCGAGCAGTACTTC.

The CDR3 spells CASSLVAGGSDTQYF. DNA of the CDR3: TGTGCCAGCAGCTTAGTGGCGGGGGGTTCAGATACGCAGTATTTT. V is TRBV11-2 and J is TRBJ2-3, with 8 bases matching TRBD2. Looked up from germline, CDR1 is SGHAT and CDR2 is FQNNGV. The CDR3 loop spans 15 amino acids. After removal of 1 base from V and 4 bases from J, the junction contained 4 bases not matched to a gene. The full variable domain, rest sourced from reference TRBV11-2 and TRBJ2-3, is EAGVAQSPRYKIIEKRQSVAFWCNPISGHATLYWYQQILGQGPKLLIQFQNNGVVDDSQLPKDRFSAERLKGVDSTLKIQPAKLEDSAVYLCASSLVAGGSDTQYFGPGTRLTVL.

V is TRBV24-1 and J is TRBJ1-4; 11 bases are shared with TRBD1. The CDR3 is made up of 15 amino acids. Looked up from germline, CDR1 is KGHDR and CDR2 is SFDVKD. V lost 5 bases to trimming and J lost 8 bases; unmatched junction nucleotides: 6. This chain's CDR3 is CATSARGQGEEKLFF. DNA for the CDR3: TGTGCCACCAGTGCCCGGGGACAGGGGGAAGAAAAACTGTTTTTT.

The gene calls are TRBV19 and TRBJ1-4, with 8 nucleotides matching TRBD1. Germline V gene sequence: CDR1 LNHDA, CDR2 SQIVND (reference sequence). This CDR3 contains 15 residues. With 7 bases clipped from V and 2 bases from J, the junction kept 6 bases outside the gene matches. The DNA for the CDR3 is TGTGCCAGTATGGGGCAGGGGGCTACTAATGAAAAACTGTTTTTT. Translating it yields CASMGQGATNEKLFF. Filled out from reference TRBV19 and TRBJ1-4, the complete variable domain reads DGGITQSPKYLFRKEGQNVTLSCEQNLNHDAMYWYRQDPGQGLRLIYYSQIVNDFQKGDIAEGYSVSREKKESFPLTVTSAQKNPTAFYLCASMGQGATNEKLFFGSGTQLSVL.

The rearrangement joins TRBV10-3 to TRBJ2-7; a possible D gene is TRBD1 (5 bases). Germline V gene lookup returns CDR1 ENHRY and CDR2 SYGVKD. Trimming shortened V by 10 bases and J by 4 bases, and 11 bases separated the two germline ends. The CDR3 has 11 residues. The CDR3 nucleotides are TGTGCCACGGCGCAGGGATACGAGCAGTACTTC. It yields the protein CATAQGYEQYF.

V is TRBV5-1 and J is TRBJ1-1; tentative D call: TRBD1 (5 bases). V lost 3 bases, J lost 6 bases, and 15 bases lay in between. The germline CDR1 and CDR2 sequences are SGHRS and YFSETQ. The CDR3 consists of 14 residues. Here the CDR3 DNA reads TGCGCCAGCAGCTCAAGACAGACTAGCGCTGAAGCTTTCTTT. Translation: CASSSRQTSAEAFF. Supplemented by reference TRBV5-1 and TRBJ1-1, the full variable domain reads KAGVTQTPRYLIKTRGQQVTLSCSPISGHRSVSWYQQTPGQGLQFLFEYFSETQRNKGNFPGRFSGRQFSNSRSEMNVSTLELGDSALYLCASSSRQTSAEAFFGQGTRLTVV.

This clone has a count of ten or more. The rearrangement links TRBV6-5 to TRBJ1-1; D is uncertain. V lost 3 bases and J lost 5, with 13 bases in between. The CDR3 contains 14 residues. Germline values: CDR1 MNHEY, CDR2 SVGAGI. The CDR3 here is CASSYVGGRTEAFF. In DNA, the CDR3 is TGTGCCAGCAGTTATGTTGGCGGGAGGACTGAAGCTTTCTTT.

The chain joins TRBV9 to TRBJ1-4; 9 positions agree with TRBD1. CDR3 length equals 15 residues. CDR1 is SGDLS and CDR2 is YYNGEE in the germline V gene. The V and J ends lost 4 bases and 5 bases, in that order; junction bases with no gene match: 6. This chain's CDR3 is CASSFSGTGNEKLFF. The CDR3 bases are TGTGCCAGCAGCTTCAGCGGGACAGGGAATGAAAAACTGTTTTTT.

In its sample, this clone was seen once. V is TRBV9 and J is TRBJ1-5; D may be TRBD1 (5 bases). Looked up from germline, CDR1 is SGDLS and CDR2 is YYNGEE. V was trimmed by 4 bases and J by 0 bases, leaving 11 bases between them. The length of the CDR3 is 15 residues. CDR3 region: CASSLRGNSNQPQHF. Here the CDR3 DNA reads TGTGCCAGCAGCCTCCGGGGGAATAGCAATCAGCCCCAGCATTTT.

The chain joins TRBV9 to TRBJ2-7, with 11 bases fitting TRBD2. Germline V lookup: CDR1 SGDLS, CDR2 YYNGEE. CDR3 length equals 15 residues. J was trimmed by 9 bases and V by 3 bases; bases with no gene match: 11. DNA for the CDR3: TGTGCCAGCAGCGCGGGGACTAGCGGTCTCTTAGGGCAGTACTTC. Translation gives CASSAGTSGLLGQYF. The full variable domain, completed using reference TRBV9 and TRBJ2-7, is DSGVTQTPKHLITATGQRVTLRCSPRSGDLSVYWYQQSLDQGLQFLIQYYNGEERAKGNILERFSAQQFPDLHSELNLSSLELGDSALYFCASSAGTSGLLGQYFGPGTRLTVT.

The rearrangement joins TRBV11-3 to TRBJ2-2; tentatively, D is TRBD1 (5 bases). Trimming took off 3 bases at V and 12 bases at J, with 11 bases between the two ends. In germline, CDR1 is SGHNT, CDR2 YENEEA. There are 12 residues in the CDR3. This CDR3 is CASSFGRDKLFF. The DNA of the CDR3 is TGTGCCAGCAGCTTCGGCAGGGATAAGCTGTTTTTT.

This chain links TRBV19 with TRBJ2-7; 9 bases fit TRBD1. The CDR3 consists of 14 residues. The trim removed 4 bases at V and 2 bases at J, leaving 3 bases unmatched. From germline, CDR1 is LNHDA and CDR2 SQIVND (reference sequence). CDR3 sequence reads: CASSRGQGPYEQYF. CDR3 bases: TGTGCCAGTAGTAGGGGACAGGGTCCCTACGAGCAGTACTTC.

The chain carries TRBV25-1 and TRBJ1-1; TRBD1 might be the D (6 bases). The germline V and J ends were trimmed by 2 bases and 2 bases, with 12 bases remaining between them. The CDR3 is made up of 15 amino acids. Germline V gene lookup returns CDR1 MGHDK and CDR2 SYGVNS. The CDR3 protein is CASSEDGRGNTEAFF. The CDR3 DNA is TGTGCCAGCAGTGAAGATGGCAGGGGTAACACTGAAGCTTTCTTT.

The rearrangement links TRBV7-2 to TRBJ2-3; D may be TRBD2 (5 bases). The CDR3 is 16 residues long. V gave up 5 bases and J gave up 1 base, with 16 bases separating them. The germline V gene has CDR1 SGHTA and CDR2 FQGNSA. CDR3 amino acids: CASSPLAGIGTDTQYF. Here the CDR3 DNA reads TGTGCCAGCAGCCCGCTGGCGGGCATTGGCACAGATACGCAGTATTTT.

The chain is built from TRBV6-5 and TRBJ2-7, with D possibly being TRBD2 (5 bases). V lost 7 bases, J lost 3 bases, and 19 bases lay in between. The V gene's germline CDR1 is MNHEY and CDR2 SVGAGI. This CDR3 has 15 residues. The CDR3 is CASKQTDGMVYEQYF. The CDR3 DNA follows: TGTGCCAGCAAACAGACGGACGGGATGGTCTACGAGCAGTACTTC.

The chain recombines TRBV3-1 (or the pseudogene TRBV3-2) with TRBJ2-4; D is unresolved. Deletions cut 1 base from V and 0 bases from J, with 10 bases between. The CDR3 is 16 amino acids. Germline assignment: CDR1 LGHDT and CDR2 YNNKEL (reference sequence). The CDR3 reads CASSQGSELAKNIQYF. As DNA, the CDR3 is TGTGCCAGCAGCCAAGGTTCGGAGCTAGCCAAAAACATTCAGTACTTC.

The CDR3 DNA is TGTGCCAGCAGCTTGGCCGGACGGGGTGAGCGGGACATTCAGTACTTC. Its translation is CASSLAGRGERDIQYF. The genes are TRBV7-9 and TRBJ2-4; a weak D match, TRBD2 (6 bases). Trimming left V 3 bases short and J 8 bases short, with 20 bases between. The CDR3 has 16 residues. The germline V gene encodes CDR1 SEHNR and CDR2 FQNEAQ (reference sequence).

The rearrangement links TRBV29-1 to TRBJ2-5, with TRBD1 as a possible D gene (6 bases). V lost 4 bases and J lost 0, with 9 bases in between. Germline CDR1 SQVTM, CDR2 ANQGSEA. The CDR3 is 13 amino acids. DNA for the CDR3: TGCAGCGTTGCTAACAGGGACCAAGAGACCCAGTACTTC. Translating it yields CSVANRDQETQYF.